Each of the 10 T cell receptor beta chains below was sequenced from the same sample in a study of CD8 T cells in seronegative destructive rheumatoid arthritis. The assay was immunoSEQ multiplex PCR, and TCRdb's table has in-frame clones only and misses some. The repertoire consists of around 1,000 clones, with roughly 84% occurring once and the leading ten covering 20% to 25%. The material sequenced was CD8+ T cells from blood. Receptor source: a woman between 60 and 79 years old with seronegative destructive rheumatoid arthritis.

The chain couples TRBV11-2 to TRBJ2-5; 14 positions agree with TRBD2. Trimming removed 4 bases from V and 5 bases from J; junction bases left unmatched: 6. Germline assignment: CDR1 SGHAT and CDR2 FQNNGV. CDR3 length: 16 residues. CDR3 amino acids: CASSSRLAGGPETQYF. The CDR3 DNA follows: TGTGCCAGCAGCTCTCGACTAGCGGGAGGGCCGGAGACCCAGTACTTC.

The chain has TRBV4-1 and TRBJ2-7; tentative D call: TRBD1 (6 bases). Germline CDR1 and CDR2: MGHRA and YSYEKL. V lost 4 bases and J lost 0, with 16 bases in between. The length of the CDR3 is 16 residues. The CDR3 protein is CASSRGQTLSSYEQYF. DNA for the CDR3: TGCGCCAGCAGCCGAGGACAGACCCTAAGCTCCTACGAGCAGTACTTC.

This chain uses TRBV18 with TRBJ1-1; 11 positions agree with TRBD1. Germline CDR1 and CDR2: KGHSH and LQKENI. This CDR3 has 16 amino acids. V lost 0 bases, J lost 5 bases, and 5 bases stayed unmatched. This chain's CDR3 is CASSPPDRGLGTEAFF. The CDR3 bases are TGTGCCAGCTCACCACCGGACAGGGGGCTGGGGACTGAAGCTTTCTTT.

Turning to this clone: The same CDR3 also results from other DNA sequences found in this sample. The chain couples TRBV7-9 to TRBJ2-2; 10 bases match TRBD1. V shed 11 bases and J 1 base; nucleotides not matched to a gene: 7. The CDR3 contains 15 residues. From germline, CDR1 is SEHNR and CDR2 FQNEAQ (reference sequence). The CDR3 region has the DNA TGTGCCGGGGACAGGGGTTATCAGAACACCGGGGAGCTGTTTTTT. Translation gives CAGDRGYQNTGELFF.

This clone was seen more than once but under ten times. The V and J genes are TRBV10-1 and TRBJ2-3; 16 bases line up with TRBD2. V shed 3 bases, J shed 5 bases, and the junction held 8 bases outside the gene matches. CDR3 length: 18 residues. Per the germline V gene, CDR1 is WNHNN and CDR2 is SYGVQD (reference sequence). CDR3 coding DNA: TGCGCCAGCAGTGACGTGGGACTAGCGGGAGGGGGGGGAGATACGCAGTATTTT. It is translated as CASSDVGLAGGGGDTQYF.

This chain connects TRBV9 to TRBJ2-3; TRBD2 matches 11 bases. CDR1 SGDLS and CDR2 YYNGEE come from the germline V gene. Trimming cost V 0 bases and J 4 bases; bases outside gene matches: 4. The CDR3 is 16 residues long. This CDR3 is CASSVEVAGGPDTQYF. CDR3 sequence (DNA): TGTGCCAGCAGCGTAGAAGTAGCGGGAGGGCCAGATACGCAGTATTTT.

The chain links TRBV7-9 to TRBJ2-5, with TRBD2 matching over 9 bases. This CDR3 comprises 18 residues. Germline V CDR1 and CDR2: SEHNR, FQNEAQ (reference sequence). V shed 5 bases and J 5 bases; nucleotides not matched to a gene: 18. This CDR3 reads CASSTNGGIAGVGETQYF. The CDR3 region has the DNA TGTGCCAGCAGCACAAATGGAGGGATAGCGGGAGTAGGGGAGACCCAGTACTTC.

This clone was picked up one time. This sequence joins TRBV4-1 and TRBJ2-1, with 10 bases matching TRBD2. Germline lookup yields CDR1 MGHRA and CDR2 YSYEKL. V trimming: 0 bases; J trimming: 5 bases; junction bases outside the gene matches: 10. The CDR3 is made up of 18 amino acids. The CDR3 region is CASSQDWASGSLDNEQFF. The DNA for the CDR3 is TGCGCCAGCAGCCAAGATTGGGCTAGCGGGAGTTTGGACAATGAGCAGTTCTTC.

This clone was counted a single time. The same CDR3 is also encoded by other DNA sequences in this sample. The chain couples TRBV6-1 to TRBJ2-5; D is possibly TRBD1 (5 bases). The V end was cut by 2 bases, the J end by 7 bases, with 17 bases between. Germline lookup yields CDR1 MNHNS and CDR2 SASEGT. The CDR3 covers 15 residues. The CDR3, as DNA: TGTGCCAGCAGTGAAACAGGAATGGCGGTTTGGACCCAGTACTTC. Translated: CASSETGMAVWTQYF.

The chain employs TRBV2 and TRBJ2-1; weak D call: TRBD1 (6 bases). Trimming took 5 bases from V and 2 from J, leaving 10 bases between them. The CDR3 extends over 14 amino acids. Germline V CDR1 and CDR2: SNHLY, FYNNEI. CDR3 in DNA: TGTGCCAGCAGTAACAGGGTCCCCTACAATGAGCAGTTCTTC. This translates into CASSNRVPYNEQFF. Full variable domain (rest looked up from reference TRBV2 and TRBJ2-1): EPEVTQTPSHQVTQMGQEVILRCVPISNHLYFYWYRQILGQKVEFLVSFYNNEISEKSEIFDDQFSVERPDGSNFTLKIRSTKLEDSAMYFCASSNRVPYNEQFFGPGTRLTVL.